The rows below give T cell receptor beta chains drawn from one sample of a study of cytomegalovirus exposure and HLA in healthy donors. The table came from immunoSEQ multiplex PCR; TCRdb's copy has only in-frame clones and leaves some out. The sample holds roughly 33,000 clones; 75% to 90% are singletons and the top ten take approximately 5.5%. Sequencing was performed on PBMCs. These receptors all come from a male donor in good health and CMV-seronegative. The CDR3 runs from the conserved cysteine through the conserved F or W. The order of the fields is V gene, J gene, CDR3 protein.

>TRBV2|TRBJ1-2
CASSPREGGNYGYTF
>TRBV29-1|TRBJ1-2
CSVETGLGGYTF
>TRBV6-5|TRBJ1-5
CASRAGGFGNQPQHF
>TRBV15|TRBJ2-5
CATSYLGTGPETQYF
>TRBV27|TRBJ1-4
CASSAQRGRSEKLFF
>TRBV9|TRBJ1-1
CASSVYPGGNTEAFF
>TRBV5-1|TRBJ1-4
CASSLAPGGPLFF
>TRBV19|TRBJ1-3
CASSIRASGNTIYF
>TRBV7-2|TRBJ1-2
CASSLDAQPRFNYGYTF
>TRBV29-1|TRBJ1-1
CSATTGGNTEAFF
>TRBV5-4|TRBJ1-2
CASSHWTEEGGYTF
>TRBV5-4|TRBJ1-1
CASSASRRDDTEAFF
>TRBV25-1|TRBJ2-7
CASKGGHWDEQYF
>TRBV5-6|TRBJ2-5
CASSLFRLEETQYF
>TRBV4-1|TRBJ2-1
CASTSGGYNEQFF
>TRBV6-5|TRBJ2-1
CASSYPRLAGGNEQFF
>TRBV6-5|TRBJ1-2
CASSAQVNYGYTF
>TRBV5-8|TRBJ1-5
CAASAGENSNQPQHF
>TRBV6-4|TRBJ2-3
CASSDSGSITDTQYF
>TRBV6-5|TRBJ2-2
CASRDRAPGELFF
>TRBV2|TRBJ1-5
CASSGGFGNQPQHF
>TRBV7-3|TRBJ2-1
CASSFSLYNEQFF
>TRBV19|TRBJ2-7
CASSEGTSGRGAYEQYF
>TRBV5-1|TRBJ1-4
CASSRGQGAGNEKLFF
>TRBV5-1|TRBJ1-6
CASSVQGANSPLHF
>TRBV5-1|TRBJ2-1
CASSSYRDEQFF
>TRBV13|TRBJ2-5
CASSLGAGQETQYF
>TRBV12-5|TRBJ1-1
CASALLDSTEAFF
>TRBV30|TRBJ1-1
CAWSWGERTEAFF
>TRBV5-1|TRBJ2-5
CASSLETRGTQYF
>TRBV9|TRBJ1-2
CASSASLGHNYGYTF
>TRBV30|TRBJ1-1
CAWSGQKNTEAFF
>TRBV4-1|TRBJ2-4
CASSHGGRNIQYF
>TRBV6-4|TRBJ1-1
CASSPEVNTEAFF
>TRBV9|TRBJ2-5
CASSVGTSGSPRETQYF
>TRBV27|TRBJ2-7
CASSYGTETYEQYF
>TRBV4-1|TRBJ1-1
CASSQKNGQGRAEAFF
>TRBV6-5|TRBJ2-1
CATVRLPDNEQFF
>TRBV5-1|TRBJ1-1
CASSFLARQGSSNTEAFF
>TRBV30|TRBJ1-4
CAWNRAANEKLFF
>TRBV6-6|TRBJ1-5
CASSRNRVQPQHF
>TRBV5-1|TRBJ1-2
CASSLFRGRDGYTF
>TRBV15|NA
CATSRSWGGGYEQYF
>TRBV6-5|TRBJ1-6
CASSRGGSPLHF
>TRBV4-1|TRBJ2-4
CASRRGLAKNIQYF
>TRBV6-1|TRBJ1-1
CASSVRDRGLNTEAFF
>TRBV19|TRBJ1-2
CASSNHRGKGYGYTF
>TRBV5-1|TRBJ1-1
CASSLRHEGENTEAFF
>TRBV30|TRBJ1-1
CAGTMNTEAFF
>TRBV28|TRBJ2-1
CASSLFTGSSYNEQFF
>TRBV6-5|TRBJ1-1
CASSIEQGAQAFF
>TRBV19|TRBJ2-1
CASSIRTHNEQFF
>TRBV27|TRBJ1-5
CASSLEYSNQPQHF